One TCR beta chain is described in this entry. How the authors handled the data: Amplifying reference gene primers gave estimates of nucleated cell counts. Produced via immunoSEQ multiplex PCR; TCRdb's table is partial and in-frame only. For V, J and clone size, that table is used; D and trimming come from the DNA. The sample includes some 240,000 clones, approximately 78% of them seen just once. The data were obtained in a study of blood T cell repertoires in COVID-19. Overall study: Material from acute and convalescent COVID-19 was sourced from the United States, Italy and Spain. The cDNA or gDNA used as material had been derived from T cells, B-cell-depleted T cells, or PBMCs.

The junction had 16 bases not matched to a gene; V was cut back by 6 bases and J by 0 bases. Germline values: CDR1 LNHDA, CDR2 SQIVND (reference sequence). The CDR3 runs 18 residues. Sequenced material: peripheral blood. The source is a woman in her 70s with COVID-19, enrolled during active disease. V and J are TRBV19 and TRBJ1-1; 7 nucleotides agree with TRBD1. In DNA, the CDR3 is TGTGCCAGTAGCCGCGGAGGCGTAACAGGGGCTATGAACACTGAAGCTTTCTTT. Amino acid sequence: CASSRGGVTGAMNTEAFF.